The source of this T cell receptor (beta chain) is a study of T cell repertoires in cytomegalovirus infection. Across the study: Use of recently identified HLA-C-restricted and well-studied HLA-B-restricted CMV epitopes was part of the study. Indications of both CMV infection and matching HLA type were provided by public TCR beta signatures.

TCRdb re-called the reads through MiXCR, storing one row per CDR3 protein. The sample has about 700,000 distinct CDR3 sequences, roughly a third seen once. General observations from the study: Dominating the ex vivo response were HLA-C-restricted CMV-specific TCR beta clonotypes.

This clonotype was picked up a small number of times. The antigen remains unidentified. CDR3 length: 15 amino acids. The ends were cut back, 1 base at V and 1 base at J, with 11 bases in the middle. Germline CDR1 reads SGHTA; CDR2 reads FQGNSA. The source material was cultured PBMCs, sampled from culture after CMV antigen stimulation. This sequence was found in a human donor in good health (CMV status not recorded). Some clones in this sample may be carry-over from other donors' samples. The rearrangement joins TRBV7-2 to TRBJ2-7; D might be TRBD1 or TRBD2, each matching 5 bases. The CDR3 is CASSLGGPTSYEQYF. The CDR3 DNA follows: TGTGCCAGCAGCTTAGGGGGACCGACATCCTACGAGCAGTACTTC.